This T cell receptor (beta chain) emerged from a study of blood T cells in healthy people across ages. Points from the study as a whole: Older age coincided with a roughly linear decline in TCR beta diversity per million T cells.

Using a J-beta primer mix together with a sample-barcoded 5' primer, a second PCR was run for roughly 6 to 11 cycles. A 12-random-nucleotide template-switch adaptor tagged each cDNA molecule. TCRdb independently ran MiXCR on the 5' RACE reads; one entry per CDR3 protein. The table records fewer than 1 million distinct CDR3 sequences, under 45% of them present only once. The donors, aged about 6 to 90, were healthy Caucasians from Russia. Germline CDR1 and CDR2: ENHRY and SYGVKD. Deletions cut 7 bases from V and 1 base from J, with 15 bases between. CDR3 length: 15 amino acids. Concerning this clonotype: No antigen is known for it.

The sequence was obtained from a man between 60 and 70 years old in good health. The sequencing sample was made of blood. This rearrangement joins TRBV10-3 to TRBJ2-3, with D perhaps matching TRBD2 (5 bases). The CDR3 DNA reads as TGTGCCATCACCAAGACGCCGAGGGGCACAGATACGCAGTATTTT. Its protein product is CAITKTPRGTDTQYF.